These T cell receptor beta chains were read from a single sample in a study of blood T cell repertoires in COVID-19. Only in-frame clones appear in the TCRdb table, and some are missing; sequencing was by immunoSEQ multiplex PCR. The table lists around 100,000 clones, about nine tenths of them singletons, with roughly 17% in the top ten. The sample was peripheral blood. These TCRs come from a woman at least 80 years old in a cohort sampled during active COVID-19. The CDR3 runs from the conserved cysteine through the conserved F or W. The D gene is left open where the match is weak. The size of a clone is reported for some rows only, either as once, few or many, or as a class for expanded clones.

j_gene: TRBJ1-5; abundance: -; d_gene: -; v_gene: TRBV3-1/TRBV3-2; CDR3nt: TGTGCCAGCAGCCAAGATCTTACAGAGAATCAGCCCCAGCATTTT; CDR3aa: CASSQDLTENQPQHF
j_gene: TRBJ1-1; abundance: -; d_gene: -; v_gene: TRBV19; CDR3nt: TGTGCCAGTAGTCCCCGACAGGTTTCATGGGGCACTGAAGCTTTCTTT; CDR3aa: CASSPRQVSWGTEAFF
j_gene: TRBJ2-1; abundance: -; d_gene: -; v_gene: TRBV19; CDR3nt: TGTGCCTCCAGGCAGGGGCGATACAATGAGCAGTTCTTC; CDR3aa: CASRQGRYNEQFF
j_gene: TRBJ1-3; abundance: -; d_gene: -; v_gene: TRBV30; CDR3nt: TGTGCCTGGAGCCTCCGGAGCCTGGGAAACACCATATATTTT; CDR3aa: CAWSLRSLGNTIYF
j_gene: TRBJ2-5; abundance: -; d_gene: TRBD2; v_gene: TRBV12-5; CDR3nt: TGTGCTAGTGGAAGCGGGAGCCAAGAGACCCAGTACTTC; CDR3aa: CASGSGSQETQYF
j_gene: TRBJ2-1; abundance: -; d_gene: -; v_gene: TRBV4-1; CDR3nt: TGCGCCAGCAGCCAAGGGTCTGGGGGGTACAATGAGCAGTTCTTC; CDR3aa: CASSQGSGGYNEQFF
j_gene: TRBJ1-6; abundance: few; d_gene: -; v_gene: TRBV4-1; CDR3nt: TGCGCCAGCAGCCAAGACTTCCTGGGGGGGACGAGGGACTTGGCCCTCCACTTT; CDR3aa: CASSQDFLGGTRDLALHF
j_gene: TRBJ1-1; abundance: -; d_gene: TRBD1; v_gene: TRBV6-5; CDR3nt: TGTGCCAGCAGTCCGACAGGGCGAACTGAAGCTTTCTTT; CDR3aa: CASSPTGRTEAFF
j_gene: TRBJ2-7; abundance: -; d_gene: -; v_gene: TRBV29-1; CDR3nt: TGCAGCGTTGTATCCTCCTCCTACGAGCAGTACTTC; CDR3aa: CSVVSSSYEQYF
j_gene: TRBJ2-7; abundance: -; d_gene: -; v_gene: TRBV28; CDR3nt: TGTGCCAGTAGAGAGAACTACGAGCAGTACTTC; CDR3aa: CASRENYEQYF
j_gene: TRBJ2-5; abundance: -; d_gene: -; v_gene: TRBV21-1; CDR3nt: TGTGCCAGCAGCTGCGGGAATTATGGTATCGAAGAGACCCAGTACTTC; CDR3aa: CASSCGNYGIEETQYF
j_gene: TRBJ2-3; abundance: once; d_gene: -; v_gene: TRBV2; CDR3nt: TGTGCCAACCGGGTCTATAACGAGAATACGCAGTATTTT; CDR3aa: CANRVYNENTQYF
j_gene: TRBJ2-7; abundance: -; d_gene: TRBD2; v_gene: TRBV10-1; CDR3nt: TGCGCCAGCGGGGAAGGACTAGTTAGCGAGCAGTACTTC; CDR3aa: CASGEGLVSEQYF
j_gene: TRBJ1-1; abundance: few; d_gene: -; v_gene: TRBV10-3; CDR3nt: TGTGCCATCAGTGAGTGGGAACAGGGAAGATTGAACACTGAAGCTTTCTTT; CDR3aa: CAISEWEQGRLNTEAFF
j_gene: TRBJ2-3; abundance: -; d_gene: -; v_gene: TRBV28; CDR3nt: TGTGCCAGCACCGGGACTTGGGGCACAGATACGCAGTATTTT; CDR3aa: CASTGTWGTDTQYF
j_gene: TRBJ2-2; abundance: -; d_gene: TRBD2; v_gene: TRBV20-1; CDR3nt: TGCAGTGCTAGTGGAGCGGGGGGATACACCGGGGAGCTGTTTTTT; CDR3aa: CSASGAGGYTGELFF
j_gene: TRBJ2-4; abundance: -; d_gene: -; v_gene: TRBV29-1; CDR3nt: TGCAGCGTTGAAGGCCCAGGGAAAAACATTCAGTACTTC; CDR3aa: CSVEGPGKNIQYF
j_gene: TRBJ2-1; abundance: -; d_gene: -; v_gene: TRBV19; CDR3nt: TGTGCCAGTAGTATAGTACTAGTTGGTGAGCAGTTCTTC; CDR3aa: CASSIVLVGEQFF
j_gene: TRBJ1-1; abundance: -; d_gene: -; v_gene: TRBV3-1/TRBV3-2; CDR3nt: TGTGCCAGCAGCCAAGGGGCAGGAGGGGACACTGAAGCTTTCTTT; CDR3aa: CASSQGAGGDTEAFF
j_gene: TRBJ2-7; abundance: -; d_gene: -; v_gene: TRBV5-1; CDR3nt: TGCGCCAGCACAGGGGTGGGGGAGCAGTACTTC; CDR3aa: CASTGVGEQYF
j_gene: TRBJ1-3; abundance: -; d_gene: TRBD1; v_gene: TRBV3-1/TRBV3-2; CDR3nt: TGTGCCAGCAGCCAAGCACCCGGGACAGGGGCAGTCACCATATATTTT; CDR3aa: CASSQAPGTGAVTIYF
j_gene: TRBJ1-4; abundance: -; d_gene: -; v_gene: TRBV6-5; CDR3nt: TGTGCCAGCAGTTACGGGGGGGGTATGACTAATGAAAAACTGTTTTTT; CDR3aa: CASSYGGGMTNEKLFF
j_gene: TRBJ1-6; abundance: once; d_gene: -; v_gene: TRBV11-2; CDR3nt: TGTGCCAGCAGCTTAGTTCTTCGCCTAAGCTCCTATAATTCACCCCTCCACTTT; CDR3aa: CASSLVLRLSSYNSPLHF
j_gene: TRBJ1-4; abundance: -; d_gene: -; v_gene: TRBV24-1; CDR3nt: TGTGCCACCAGTGATTTCGGGGGAAAACTGTTTTTT; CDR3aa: CATSDFGGKLFF
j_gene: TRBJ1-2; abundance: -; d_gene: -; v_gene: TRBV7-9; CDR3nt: TGTGCCAGCAGCCTCGGACAGAACTATGGCTACACCTTC; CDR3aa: CASSLGQNYGYTF
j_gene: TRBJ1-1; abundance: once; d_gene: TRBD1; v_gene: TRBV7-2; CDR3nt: TGTGCCAGCAGCCTAACAGGGGTGGCCACTGAAGCTTTCTTT; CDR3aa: CASSLTGVATEAFF
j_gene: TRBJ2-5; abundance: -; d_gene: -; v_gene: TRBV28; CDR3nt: TGTGCCAGCTTCTCGGCCACGAGGGCGATTAAGACCCAGTACTTC; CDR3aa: CASFSATRAIKTQYF
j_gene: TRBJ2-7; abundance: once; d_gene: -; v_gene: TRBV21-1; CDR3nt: TGTGCCGTTGGACAGTACTACGAGCAGTACTTC; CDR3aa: CAVGQYYEQYF
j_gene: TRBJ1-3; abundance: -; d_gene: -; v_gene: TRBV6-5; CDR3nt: TGTGCCAGCTCCCTCGTCGGGGGTCCTGGAAACACCATATATTTT; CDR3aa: CASSLVGGPGNTIYF
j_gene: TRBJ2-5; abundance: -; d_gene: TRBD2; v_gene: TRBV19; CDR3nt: TGTGCCTCCGGTGGAGCGGGGGGGACGGGGGAGACCCAGTACTTC; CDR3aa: CASGGAGGTGETQYF
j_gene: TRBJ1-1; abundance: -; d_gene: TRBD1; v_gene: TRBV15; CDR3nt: TGTGCCACCAGCAGGTCCGGGACAGGTAACACTGAAGCTTTCTTT; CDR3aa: CATSRSGTGNTEAFF
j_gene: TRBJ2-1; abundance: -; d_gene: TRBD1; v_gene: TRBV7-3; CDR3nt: TGTGCCAGCAGCCTGGACAGGGGGCTTAACAATGAGCAGTTCTTC; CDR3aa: CASSLDRGLNNEQFF
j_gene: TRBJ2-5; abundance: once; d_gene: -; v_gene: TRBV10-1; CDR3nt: TGCGCCAGCAGTGAACCCTCCAGCGGTCAAGAGACCCAGTACTTC; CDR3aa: CASSEPSSGQETQYF
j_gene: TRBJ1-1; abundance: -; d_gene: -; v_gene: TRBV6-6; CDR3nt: TGTGCCAGCAGCCCCCAGAACACTGAAGCTTTCTTT; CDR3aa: CASSPQNTEAFF
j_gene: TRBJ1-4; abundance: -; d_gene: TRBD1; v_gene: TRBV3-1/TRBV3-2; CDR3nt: TGTGCCAGCAGCCCCAGGGGGGCCAGGGTTAATGAAAAACTGTTTTTT; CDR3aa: CASSPRGARVNEKLFF
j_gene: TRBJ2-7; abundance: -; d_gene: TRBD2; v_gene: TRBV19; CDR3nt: TGTGCCAGTAGTGCCACAGCTAGCGGGGCTCTTTATAGGGAGCAGTACTTC; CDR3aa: CASSATASGALYREQYF
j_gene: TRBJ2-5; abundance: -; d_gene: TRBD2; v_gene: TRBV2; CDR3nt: TGTGCCAGCAGCTCTCAAGCGGGAGGGGTGGAGACCCAGTACTTC; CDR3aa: CASSSQAGGVETQYF
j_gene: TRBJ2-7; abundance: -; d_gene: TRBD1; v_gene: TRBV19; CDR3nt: TGTGCCAGTTGGGGGATCGGGACAGGTGGATTCTACGAGCAGTACTTC; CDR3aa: CASWGIGTGGFYEQYF
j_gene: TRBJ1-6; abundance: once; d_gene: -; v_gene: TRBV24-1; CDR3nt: TGTGCCACCAGTGATTTGCAAGCGGGGGAACCTAATTCACCCCTCCACTTT; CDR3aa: CATSDLQAGEPNSPLHF
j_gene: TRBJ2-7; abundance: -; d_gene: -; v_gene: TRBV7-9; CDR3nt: TGTGCCAGCAGCTTAAACTCTTGGGTTAGCCCCTACGAGCAGTACTTC; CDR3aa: CASSLNSWVSPYEQYF
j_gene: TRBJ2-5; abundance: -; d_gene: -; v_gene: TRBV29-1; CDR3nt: TGCAGCGTTGAGGTGGTCAGGGGTGAGACCCAGTACTTC; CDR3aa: CSVEVVRGETQYF
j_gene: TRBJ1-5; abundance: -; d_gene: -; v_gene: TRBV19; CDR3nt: TGTGCCAGTAGTATAGGGGGGCATCAGCCCCAGCATTTT; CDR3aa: CASSIGGHQPQHF
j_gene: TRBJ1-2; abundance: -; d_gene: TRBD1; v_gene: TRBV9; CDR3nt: TGTGCCAGCAGCAGACAGGGGGTTAATGGCTACACCTTC; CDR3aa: CASSRQGVNGYTF
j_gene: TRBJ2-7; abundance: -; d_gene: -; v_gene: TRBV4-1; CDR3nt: TGCGCCAGCAGCCAAGATTTGGGGGGCTACGAGCAGTACTTC; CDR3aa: CASSQDLGGYEQYF
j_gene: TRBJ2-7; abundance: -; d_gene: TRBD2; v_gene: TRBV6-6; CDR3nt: TGTGCCAGCAGTCGACTAGCGGGGGCTCCCGTCTCCTACGAGCAGTACTTC; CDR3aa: CASSRLAGAPVSYEQYF
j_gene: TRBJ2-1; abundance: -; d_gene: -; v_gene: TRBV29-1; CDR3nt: TGCAGCGTTGAAGAGTTCGGTAATGAGCAGTTCTTC; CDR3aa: CSVEEFGNEQFF